The 27 T cell receptor beta chains given below trace back to one sample, sequenced in a study of T cells in tuberculosis. TCRdb's copy holds only in-frame clones and misses some; the assay was immunoSEQ multiplex PCR. The data hold about 43,000 clones, with roughly 94% observed a single time. Sequenced input: PBMCs. Receptors were obtained from a donor aged 5-35 years with latent tuberculosis or without tuberculosis infection. Some clones in this sample may be carry-over from other donors' samples.

This clone has only one observation. The chain carries TRBV7-3 and TRBJ1-3, with 9 nucleotides matching TRBD1. The V and J ends lost 5 bases and 0 bases, in that order; junction bases with no gene match: 5. CDR3 length equals 16 residues. Germline lookup yields CDR1 SGHTA and CDR2 FQGTGA. The CDR3 DNA follows: TGTGCCAGCAGCCGGACAGGGGAGTTCTCTGGAAACACCATATATTTT. It is translated as CASSRTGEFSGNTIYF. The complete variable domain, with remaining parts taken from reference TRBV7-3 and TRBJ1-3, reads GAGVSQTPSNKVTEKGKYVELRCDPISGHTALYWYRQSLGQGPEFLIYFQGTGAADDSGLPNDRFFAVRPEGSVSTLKIQRTERGDSAVYLCASSRTGEFSGNTIYFGEGSWLTVV.

The gene calls are TRBV18 and TRBJ2-5; D remains unclear. Looked up from germline, CDR1 is KGHSH and CDR2 is LQKENI. The V end was cut by 3 bases, the J end by 5 bases, with 13 bases between. The CDR3 is made up of 14 amino acids. CDR3 nucleotide sequence: TGTGCCAGCTCACCGCGGCTTCACGGGGAGACCCAGTACTTC. Its protein is CASSPRLHGETQYF. Supplemented by reference TRBV18 and TRBJ2-5, the full variable domain reads NAGVMQNPRHLVRRRGQEARLRCSPMKGHSHVYWYRQLPEEGLKFMVYLQKENIIDESGMPKERFSAEFPKEGPSILRIQQVVRGDSAAYFCASSPRLHGETQYFGPGTRLLVL.

The rearrangement links TRBV29-1 to TRBJ2-3, with D tentatively TRBD2 (5 bases). The CDR3 runs to 13 residues. Germline CDR1 is SQVTM and CDR2 is ANQGSEA. Between the trimmed V and J ends, which lost 6 bases and 5 bases, there was a span of 15 bases. The CDR3: CSVLDTRGDTQYF. The DNA for the CDR3 is TGCAGCGTGCTCGACACTAGAGGAGATACGCAGTATTTT.

The J gene is TRBJ2-7, the V gene TRBV29-1; the match to TRBD2 covers 7 bases. The junction had 7 bases not matched to a gene; V was cut back by 2 bases and J by 3 bases. Germline V gene data show CDR1 as SQVTM and CDR2 as ANQGSEA. CDR3 length: 14 amino acids. CDR3: CSVEWAGEGYEQYF. In nucleotides, the CDR3 is TGCAGCGTTGAATGGGCGGGAGAAGGCTACGAGCAGTACTTC.

This chain uses TRBV4-3 with TRBJ2-1, with D possibly matching TRBD2 (5 bases). The ends were cut back, 2 bases at V and 6 bases at J, with 8 bases in the middle. There are 13 residues in the CDR3. Germline assignment: CDR1 LGHNA and CDR2 YSLEER. CDR3 DNA: TGCGCCAGCAGCCAACAGGAGGTCAATGAGCAGTTCTTC. Its protein is CASSQQEVNEQFF.

The chain uses TRBV7-9 and TRBJ1-1; D possibly corresponds to TRBD1 (5 bases). Germline lookup yields CDR1 SEHNR and CDR2 FQNEAQ (reference sequence). This CDR3 comprises 12 residues. Trimming took 5 bases from V and 7 from J, leaving 11 bases between them. The CDR3 DNA follows: TGTGCCAGCAGCGATCGGACAAATGAAGCTTTCTTT. Residues: CASSDRTNEAFF.

Worth noting for this clone: At one boundary the junction diverges from the germline segment, which might be a read error. The rearrangement uses TRBV29-1 and TRBJ1-2, with 7 bases lining up with TRBD1. The CDR3 runs to 12 residues. Per germline, CDR1 SQVTM and CDR2 ANQGSEA. CDR3 sequence (DNA): TGCAGCGTTCAAGAGGGACAGAATGGCTACACCTTC. Translation: CSVQEGQNGYTF.

The V and J genes are TRBV4-2 and TRBJ2-3, with 8 bases fitting TRBD1. Germline CDR1 reads LGHNA; CDR2 reads YNFKEQ. V gave up 2 bases and J gave up 1 base; unmatched junction bases: 8. The CDR3 covers 17 residues. The CDR3 here is CASSQSSTGDRTDTQYF. The CDR3 coding sequence is TGTGCCAGCAGCCAATCCTCGACAGGGGACCGCACAGATACGCAGTATTTT.

The chain links TRBV5-6 to TRBJ1-2; 9 bases match TRBD1. V gave up 2 bases and J gave up 4 bases; unmatched junction bases: 12. CDR3 length: 17 residues. The germline V gene has CDR1 SGHDT and CDR2 YYEEEE. In DNA, the CDR3 is TGTGCCAGCAGCTTCATAGGGGGACAGGGCCCCTTCTATGGCTACACCTTC. Translating gives CASSFIGGQGPFYGYTF. The full variable domain, completed using reference TRBV5-6 and TRBJ1-2, is DAGVTQSPTHLIKTRGQQVTLRCSPKSGHDTVSWYQQALGQGPQFIFQYYEEEERQRGNFPDRFSGHQFPNYSSELNVNALLLGDSALYLCASSFIGGQGPFYGYTFGSGTRLTVV.

The chain carries TRBV28 and TRBJ1-2, with TRBD1 matching over 7 bases. From germline, CDR1 is MDHEN and CDR2 SYDVKM. Trimming took 5 bases from V and 9 from J; bases not matched to a gene: 6. This CDR3 contains 12 residues. This CDR3 is CASSIDRARYTF. The CDR3 DNA reads as TGTGCCAGCAGTATAGACAGGGCCCGCTACACCTTC.

This chain links TRBV19 with TRBJ1-1, with 9 bases fitting TRBD1. The trim removed 3 bases at V and 4 bases at J, leaving 0 bases unmatched. There are 13 residues in the CDR3. The V gene's germline CDR1 is LNHDA and CDR2 SQIVND (reference sequence). CDR3 region: CASSMDRGTEAFF. The CDR3 nucleotides read TGTGCCAGTAGTATGGACAGGGGCACTGAAGCTTTCTTT.

This sequence joins TRBV28 and TRBJ2-1; 10 bases align to TRBD2. Germline CDR1 MDHEN, CDR2 SYDVKM. After removal of 2 bases from V and 5 bases from J, the junction contained 3 bases not matched to a gene. This CDR3 is built from 15 residues. The DNA of the CDR3 is TGTGCCAGCAGTTTACAAAGCGGGAGGGACAATGAGCAGTTCTTC. Protein product: CASSLQSGRDNEQFF.

The chain couples TRBV6-1 to TRBJ2-7; 8 bases fit TRBD2. Trimming took 7 bases from V and 0 from J; bases not matched to a gene: 8. CDR3 length: 15 residues. Germline V gene sequence: CDR1 MNHNS, CDR2 SASEGT. The DNA for the CDR3 is TGTGCCAGCATACCATTAGCGGGGAGCTCCTACGAGCAGTACTTC. Translating gives CASIPLAGSSYEQYF.

The gene calls are TRBV13 and TRBJ2-7; TRBD1 might be the D (6 bases). V was shortened by 7 bases and J by 5 bases, with 12 bases between the two germline ends. Germline values: CDR1 PRHDT, CDR2 FYEKMQ (reference sequence). The CDR3 totals 12 residues. CDR3 in DNA: TGTGCCAGCAAAGGGGGTAGGGACGAGCAGTACTTC. Its translation: CASKGGRDEQYF.

The V and J genes are TRBV5-1 and TRBJ2-7, with TRBD1 matching over 7 bases. The V and J ends lost 4 bases and 1 base, in that order; junction bases with no gene match: 11. The CDR3 extends over 16 amino acids. Germline CDR1 is SGHRS and CDR2 is YFSETQ. Here the CDR3 DNA reads TGCGCCAGCAGCCGCTTCCAGGACAGGTTATCCTACGAGCAGTACTTC. Residues: CASSRFQDRLSYEQYF.

V is TRBV19 and J is TRBJ1-2, with a weak D call TRBD1 (5 bases). Germline V gene lookup returns CDR1 LNHDA and CDR2 SQIVND (reference sequence). Trimming pared 10 bases from V and 5 bases from J, leaving 11 bases between. This CDR3 contains 11 residues. The CDR3 bases are TGTGCCACACGTCAGGGTTATGGCTACACCTTC. Encoded protein: CATRQGYGYTF.

The chain joins TRBV7-8 to TRBJ2-3; 7 nucleotides agree with TRBD2. The germline gives CDR1 SGHVS, CDR2 FQNEAQ. The ends lost 7 bases at V and 3 bases at J; junction bases unmatched: 10. CDR3 length: 15 residues. The CDR3 DNA follows: TGTGCCAGCATCCACTGGGGGAGGGCTACAGATACGCAGTATTTT. Translation gives CASIHWGRATDTQYF.

This chain joins TRBV28 and TRBJ1-1, with D possibly TRBD1 on 5 matching bases. CDR3 size: 15 residues. V was shortened by 2 bases and J by 4 bases, with 14 bases between the two germline ends. Germline V CDR1 and CDR2: MDHEN, SYDVKM. CDR3 nucleotides: TGTGCCAGCAGTTTAGCGGGGGGTCTGGGCACTGAAGCTTTCTTT. It codes for CASSLAGGLGTEAFF.

This clone has more than one count but fewer than ten. The rearrangement links TRBV6-1 to TRBJ1-5, with D unclear. Trimming pared 7 bases from V and 7 bases from J, leaving 14 bases between. This CDR3 region has 13 residues. Germline CDR1 reads MNHNS; CDR2 reads SASEGT. Here the CDR3 reads CASTSRSGQPQHF. In DNA, the CDR3 is TGTGCCAGCACCTCCAGATCCGGGCAGCCCCAGCATTTT.

The V gene is TRBV6-5, the J gene TRBJ1-5; no clear D gene. V was pared by 0 bases and J by 1 base, with 4 bases between. CDR1 and CDR2 (germline): MNHEY, SVGAGI. The CDR3 totals 14 residues. CDR3 protein: CASSYSQSNQPQHF. CDR3 in DNA: TGTGCCAGCAGTTACTCACAGAGCAATCAGCCCCAGCATTTT.

The J gene is TRBJ2-1, the V gene TRBV28; D possibly corresponds to TRBD1 (5 bases). The V gene lost 4 bases and the J gene lost 0 bases, with 7 bases spanning the gap. Germline CDR1 reads MDHEN; CDR2 reads SYDVKM. CDR3 length: 14 amino acids. CDR3 region: CASSWTSSYNEQFF. In DNA, the CDR3 is TGTGCCAGCAGTTGGACATCCTCCTACAATGAGCAGTTCTTC. The full variable domain, rest sourced from reference TRBV28 and TRBJ2-1, is DVKVTQSSRYLVKRTGEKVFLECVQDMDHENMFWYRQDPGLGLRLIYFSYDVKMKEKGDIPEGYSVSREKKERFSLILESASTNQTSMYLCASSWTSSYNEQFFGPGTRLTVL.

This chain links TRBV6-1 with TRBJ2-3, with 11 bases identical to TRBD2. The length of the CDR3 is 15 residues. V shed 4 bases, J shed 2 bases, and the junction held 2 bases outside the gene matches. Per the germline V gene, CDR1 is MNHNS and CDR2 is SASEGT. For the CDR3, the DNA is TGTGCCAGCAGTGGACTAGCGGGGACCACAGATACGCAGTATTTT. It yields the protein CASSGLAGTTDTQYF.

The genes are TRBV5-1 and TRBJ2-1, with D possibly being TRBD1 (6 bases). The CDR3 loop spans 14 amino acids. Germline V lookup: CDR1 SGHRS, CDR2 YFSETQ. V was shortened by 7 bases and J by 6 bases, with 17 bases between the two germline ends. The chain's CDR3 is CASGSTTGSNEQFF. CDR3 coding DNA: TGCGCCAGCGGGAGTACTACAGGGTCCAATGAGCAGTTCTTC.

V usage is TRBV5-1 and J usage is TRBJ2-7; the match to TRBD2 covers 13 bases. The CDR3 has 14 residues. Germline CDR1 is SGHRS and CDR2 is YFSETQ. V dropped 5 bases and J dropped 9; count of bases not matched to a gene: 8. The CDR3 protein is CASSSGTSGTTQYF. DNA for the CDR3: TGCGCCAGCAGTTCCGGGACTAGCGGGACAACGCAGTACTTC.

V usage is TRBV7-8 and J usage is TRBJ2-3; 10 nucleotides align to TRBD2. V shed 3 bases and J 3 bases; nucleotides not matched to a gene: 9. CDR1 and CDR2 (germline): SGHVS, FQNEAQ. The CDR3 is 17 residues long. DNA of the CDR3: TGTGCCAGCAGCTTCCCCCTAGCGGGAGATGAGACAGATACGCAGTATTTT. This codes for CASSFPLAGDETDTQYF.

The genes are TRBV4-3 and TRBJ1-5; D unresolved. The V and J ends lost 0 bases and 7 bases respectively, with 16 bases between them. The CDR3 covers 16 residues. Germline loops: CDR1 LGHNA, CDR2 YSLEER. This chain's CDR3 is CASSQDRTGKGQPQHF. The DNA for the CDR3 is TGCGCCAGCAGCCAAGATAGGACGGGGAAAGGGCAGCCCCAGCATTTT.

The chain is built from TRBV27 and TRBJ1-4; D is possibly TRBD1 (5 bases). Looked up from germline, CDR1 is MNHEY and CDR2 is SMNVEV (reference sequence). This CDR3 is 14 amino acids long. V lost 8 bases to trimming and J lost 3 bases, with 13 bases between them. In nucleotides, the CDR3 is TGTGCCAGCGGACTATTGGGGGCTAATGAAAAACTGTTTTTT. This encodes CASGLLGANEKLFF.